Sequencing of this T cell receptor beta chain was carried out in a study of PD-L1 blockade in urothelial cancer. CDR3 length equals 13 residues. Per the germline V gene, CDR1 is MDHEN and CDR2 is SYDVKM. On this clone: A read error may produce the germline difference seen at one junction end.

Sequencing used immunoSEQ multiplex PCR; TCRdb keeps in-frame clones, though not all of them. The data show 40,000 to 45,000 clones, under 95% seen once. As for time point: peripheral blood 6 weeks after treatment start. The study enrolled patients with locally advanced or metastatic urothelial carcinoma. This clonotype was obtained from a man between 65 and 85 years old with urothelial cancer. The chain employs TRBV28 and TRBJ1-1, with TRBD1 matching 7 bases. The source material was PBMCs, sampled around atezolizumab (anti-PD-L1) treatment. The CDR3 loop reads CASSLSGGTEAFF. The DNA for the CDR3 is TGTGCCAGCAGCTTATCAGGGGGCACTGAAGCTTTCTTT.